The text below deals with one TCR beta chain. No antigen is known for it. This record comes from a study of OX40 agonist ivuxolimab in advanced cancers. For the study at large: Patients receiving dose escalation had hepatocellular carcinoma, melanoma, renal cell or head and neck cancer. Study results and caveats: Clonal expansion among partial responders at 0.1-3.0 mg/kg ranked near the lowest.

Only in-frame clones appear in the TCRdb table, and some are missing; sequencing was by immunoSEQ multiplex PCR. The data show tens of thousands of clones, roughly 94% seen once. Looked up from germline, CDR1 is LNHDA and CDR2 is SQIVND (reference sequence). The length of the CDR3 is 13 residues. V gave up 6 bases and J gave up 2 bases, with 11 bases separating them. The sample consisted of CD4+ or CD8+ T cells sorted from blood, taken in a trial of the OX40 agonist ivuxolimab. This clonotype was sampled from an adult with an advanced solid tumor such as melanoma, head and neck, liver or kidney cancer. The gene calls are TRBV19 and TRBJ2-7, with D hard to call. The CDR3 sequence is CASRPGPPYEQYF. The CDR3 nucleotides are TGTGCCAGTAGACCGGGTCCTCCCTACGAGCAGTACTTC.